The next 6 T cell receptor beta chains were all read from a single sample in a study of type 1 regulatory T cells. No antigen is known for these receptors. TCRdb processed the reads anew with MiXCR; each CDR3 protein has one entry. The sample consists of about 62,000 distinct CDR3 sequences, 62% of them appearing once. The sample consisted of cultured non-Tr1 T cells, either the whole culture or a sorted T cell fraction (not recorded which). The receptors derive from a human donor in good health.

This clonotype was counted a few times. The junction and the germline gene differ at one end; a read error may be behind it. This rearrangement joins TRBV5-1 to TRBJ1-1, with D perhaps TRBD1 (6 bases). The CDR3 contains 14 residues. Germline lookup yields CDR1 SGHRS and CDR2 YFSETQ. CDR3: CASSLAGANTEAFF. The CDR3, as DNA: TGTGCCAGCAGCTTAGCAGGGGCGAACACTGAAGCTTTCTTT.

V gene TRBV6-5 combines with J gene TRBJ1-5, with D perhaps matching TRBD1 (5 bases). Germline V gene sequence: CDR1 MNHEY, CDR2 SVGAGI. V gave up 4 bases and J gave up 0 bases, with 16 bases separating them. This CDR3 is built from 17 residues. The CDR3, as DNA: TGTGCCAGCAGTTCCCGCGGGGGGGGGACTAGCAATCAGCCCCAGCATTTT. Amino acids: CASSSRGGGTSNQPQHF.

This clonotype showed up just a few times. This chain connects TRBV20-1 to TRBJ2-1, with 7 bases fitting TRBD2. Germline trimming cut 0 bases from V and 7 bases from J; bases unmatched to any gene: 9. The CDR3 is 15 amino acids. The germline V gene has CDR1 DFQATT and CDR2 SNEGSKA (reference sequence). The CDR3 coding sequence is TGCAGTGCTAGAGAGTGGGAGGGGATTCGTAATGAGCAGTTCTTC. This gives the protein CSAREWEGIRNEQFF.

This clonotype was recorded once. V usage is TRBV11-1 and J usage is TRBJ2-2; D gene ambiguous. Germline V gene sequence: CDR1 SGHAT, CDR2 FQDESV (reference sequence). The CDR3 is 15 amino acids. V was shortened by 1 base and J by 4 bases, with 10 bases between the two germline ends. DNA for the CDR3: TGTGCCAGCAGCTTAGGACTTTCGAGCACCGGGGAGCTGTTTTTT. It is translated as CASSLGLSSTGELFF.

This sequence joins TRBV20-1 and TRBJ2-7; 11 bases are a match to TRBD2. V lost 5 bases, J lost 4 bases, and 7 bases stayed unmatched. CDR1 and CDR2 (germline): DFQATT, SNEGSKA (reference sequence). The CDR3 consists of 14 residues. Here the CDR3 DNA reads TGCAGTGCTCCCCGGGTAGCGGGAGGGTACGAGCAGTACTTC. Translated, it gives CSAPRVAGGYEQYF.

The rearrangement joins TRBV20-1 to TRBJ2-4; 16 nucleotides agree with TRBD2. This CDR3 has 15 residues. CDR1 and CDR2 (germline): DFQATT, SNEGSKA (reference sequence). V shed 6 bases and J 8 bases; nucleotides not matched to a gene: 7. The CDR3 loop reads CSANKGLAGGDIQYF. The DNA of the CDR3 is TGCAGTGCGAACAAGGGACTAGCGGGAGGGGACATTCAGTACTTC.